A single sample gave rise to the 26 T cell receptor beta chains below, sequenced in a study of cytomegalovirus exposure and HLA in healthy donors. Here immunoSEQ multiplex PCR was the method, and the copy in TCRdb shows in-frame clones only, minus some. The sample has more than 55,000 clones; around 94% are singletons. Specimen: PBMCs. The receptors were gathered from a woman aged 18-35 years in good health and CMV-seronegative.

This sequence joins TRBV4-2 and TRBJ2-3, with 12 bases that match TRBD2. Germline trimming cut 3 bases from V and 5 bases from J; bases unmatched to any gene: 12. Per the germline V gene, CDR1 is LGHNA and CDR2 is YNFKEQ. This CDR3 region has 18 residues. The CDR3 region is CASSQGLAGWEGGDTQYF. For the CDR3, the DNA is TGTGCCAGCAGCCAGGGACTAGCGGGTTGGGAGGGTGGAGATACGCAGTATTTT.

The V call is TRBV20-1, the J call TRBJ2-7; 8 bases are a match to TRBD1. This CDR3 region has 11 residues. Looked up from germline, CDR1 is DFQATT and CDR2 is SNEGSKA (reference sequence). The V segment lost 3 bases and the J segment 12 bases; nucleotides outside the gene matches: 7. CDR3 amino acids: CSASPGTGGYF. As DNA, the CDR3 is TGCAGTGCTAGCCCCGGGACAGGAGGGTACTTC.

The chain carries TRBV9 and TRBJ1-2, with TRBD1 as a possible D gene (5 bases). Germline loops: CDR1 SGDLS, CDR2 YYNGEE. CDR3 length equals 15 residues. The germline V and J ends were trimmed by 4 bases and 8 bases, with 21 bases remaining between them. This chain's CDR3 is CASSSPRGEPEGYTF. The CDR3 region has the DNA TGTGCCAGCAGCTCCCCTCGGGGGGAACCGGAGGGCTACACCTTC.

The chain is built from TRBV7-9 and TRBJ1-1; no definite D call. Germline V lookup: CDR1 SEHNR, CDR2 FQNEAQ (reference sequence). Trimming cost V 7 bases and J 3 bases, with 15 bases left between them. This CDR3 has 14 amino acids. The CDR3 spells CASILMFRYTEAFF. CDR3 bases: TGTGCCAGCATCCTAATGTTCCGCTACACTGAAGCTTTCTTT.

The chain recombines TRBV25-1 with TRBJ1-1; no definite D call. Per germline, CDR1 MGHDK and CDR2 SYGVNS. CDR3 length: 11 amino acids. The V gene lost 3 bases and the J gene lost 7 bases, with 6 bases spanning the gap. Written as DNA, the CDR3 is TGTGCCAGCAGTGAGGGGAGTGAAGCTTTCTTT. It encodes CASSEGSEAFF.

This chain joins TRBV7-9 and TRBJ2-7, with TRBD1 as a possible D gene (6 bases). V dropped 5 bases and J dropped 7 bases, with 15 bases sitting between them. Germline-derived CDR1 and CDR2 are SEHNR and FQNEAQ (reference sequence). CDR3 length: 13 amino acids. The CDR3 DNA is TGTGCCAGCAGCCGCGACAGGACGGGGGAGCAGTACTTC. This gives the protein CASSRDRTGEQYF.

In its sample, this clone was seen once. The rearrangement links TRBV7-8 to TRBJ1-1; 9 positions agree with TRBD1. J was trimmed by 10 bases and V by 5 bases; bases with no gene match: 14. This CDR3 comprises 15 residues. Germline assignment: CDR1 SGHVS and CDR2 FQNEAQ. The chain's CDR3 is CASSPWGTGSGIAFF. The CDR3 bases are TGTGCCAGCAGCCCTTGGGGGACAGGGTCGGGGATAGCTTTCTTT.

The chain links TRBV19 to TRBJ1-2; D not certain. CDR3 length equals 12 residues. Germline-derived CDR1 and CDR2 are LNHDA and SQIVND (reference sequence). V lost 5 bases to trimming and J lost 8 bases, with 12 bases between them. The chain's CDR3 is CASSALLSGYTF. DNA of the CDR3: TGTGCCAGTAGTGCCTTACTATCCGGCTACACCTTC.

The genes are TRBV28 and TRBJ1-2; D ambiguous. Trimming shortened V by 5 bases and J by 7 bases, and 17 bases separated the two germline ends. This CDR3 is built from 14 residues. CDR1 is MDHEN and CDR2 is SYDVKM in the germline V gene. The CDR3 protein is CASSPLSPVGGYTF. CDR3 coding DNA: TGTGCCAGCAGTCCCCTCTCCCCCGTCGGTGGCTACACCTTC.

V and J are TRBV11-2 and TRBJ1-4; D unresolved. CDR1 SGHAT and CDR2 FQNNGV come from the germline V gene. The CDR3 runs to 14 residues. The V end lost 2 bases, the J end lost 5 bases, and 9 bases lay between the germline ends. The CDR3 region has the DNA TGTGCCAGCAGCTTATGGCCGGGGAATGAAAAACTGTTTTTT. It specifies CASSLWPGNEKLFF. The variable domain in full, with the rest retrieved from reference TRBV11-2 and TRBJ1-4, is EAGVAQSPRYKIIEKRQSVAFWCNPISGHATLYWYQQILGQGPKLLIQFQNNGVVDDSQLPKDRFSAERLKGVDSTLKIQPAKLEDSAVYLCASSLWPGNEKLFFGSGTQLSVL.

The rearrangement links TRBV27 to TRBJ2-5, with 7 bases aligning to TRBD1. The CDR3 is 15 amino acids. With V trimmed by 6 bases and J by 0 bases, 7 bases remained unmatched. Germline V gene lookup returns CDR1 MNHEY and CDR2 SMNVEV (reference sequence). This chain's CDR3 is CASSPRDRHQETQYF. The CDR3 DNA reads as TGTGCCAGCAGCCCCCGGGACAGACACCAAGAGACCCAGTACTTC.

This chain uses TRBV10-2 with TRBJ1-2; 10 bases map to TRBD1. With 10 bases clipped from V and 3 bases from J, the junction kept 5 bases outside the gene matches. Germline-derived CDR1 and CDR2 are WSHSY and SAAADI. The CDR3 spans 13 residues. The CDR3 is CATTGTGDYGYTF. The CDR3 DNA is TGCGCCACCACCGGGACAGGGGACTATGGCTACACCTTC.

The gene calls are TRBV14 and TRBJ1-1, with D unresolved. The germline V gene encodes CDR1 SGHDN and CDR2 FVKESK. The CDR3 extends over 16 amino acids. V was cut by 3 bases and J by 4 bases, with 18 bases left in between. CDR3 in amino acids: CASSQEVNGWATEAFF. In DNA, the CDR3 is TGTGCCAGCAGCCAGGAGGTTAATGGGTGGGCCACTGAAGCTTTCTTT. Combining the CDR3 with reference TRBV14 and TRBJ1-1 gives the whole variable domain EAGVTQFPSHSVIEKGQTVTLRCDPISGHDNLYWYRRVMGKEIKFLLHFVKESKQDESGMPNNRFLAERTGGTYSTLKVQPAELEDSGVYFCASSQEVNGWATEAFFGQGTRLTVV.

The gene calls are TRBV7-2 and TRBJ2-7; TRBD1 agrees at 11 bases. V gave up 5 bases and J gave up 2 bases; unmatched junction bases: 5. Looked up from germline, CDR1 is SGHTA and CDR2 is FQGNSA. The CDR3 runs to 15 residues. The CDR3: CASSHKDRGPYEQYF. The CDR3 nucleotides read TGTGCCAGCAGCCACAAGGACAGGGGGCCCTACGAGCAGTACTTC.

V and J are TRBV4-1 and TRBJ2-3; TRBD2 matches at 11 bases. Trimming at V came to 7 bases and at J to 4 bases, leaving 10 bases not matched to a gene. The CDR3 extends over 16 amino acids. Looked up from germline, CDR1 is MGHRA and CDR2 is YSYEKL. CDR3 nucleotide sequence: TGCGCCAGCAACCTAGGACTAGCGGGTATCTCAGATACGCAGTATTTT. Translating gives CASNLGLAGISDTQYF.

The gene calls are TRBV7-6 and TRBJ2-7; 8 bases line up with TRBD2. The CDR3 totals 16 residues. From germline, CDR1 is SGHVS and CDR2 FNYEAQ. V lost 1 base and J lost 1; bases outside the gene matches: 6. In nucleotides, the CDR3 is TGTGCCAGCAGCTTAGTGCACGCTAGCGGGTCCTACGAGCAGTACTTC. Residues: CASSLVHASGSYEQYF.

V gene TRBV2 combines with J gene TRBJ1-1; D unresolved. This CDR3 is 13 amino acids long. Trimming stripped 3 bases from V and 0 bases from J, with 5 bases between. The V gene's germline CDR1 is SNHLY and CDR2 FYNNEI. The CDR3: CASSDEMNTEAFF. The CDR3 nucleotides read TGTGCCAGCAGTGACGAGATGAACACTGAAGCTTTCTTT.

This chain links TRBV4-3 with TRBJ2-3; TRBD2 agrees at 13 bases. Germline CDR1 LGHNA, CDR2 YSLEER. The junction had 6 bases not matched to a gene; V was cut back by 3 bases and J by 3 bases. CDR3 length: 17 residues. The CDR3 region has the DNA TGCGCCAGCAGCCAGGGACTAGCGGGGAGTTTGACAGATACGCAGTATTTT. Protein: CASSQGLAGSLTDTQYF.

The gene calls are TRBV2 and TRBJ1-2; D perhaps matches TRBD1 (6 bases). CDR3 length: 13 amino acids. Germline CDR1 SNHLY, CDR2 FYNNEI. Trimming removed 6 bases from V and 8 bases from J, with 16 bases in between. CDR3 nucleotides: TGTGCCAGCAGCATTCAGGGGATAGGCGGCTACACCTTC. Residues: CASSIQGIGGYTF.

V and J are TRBV11-2 and TRBJ2-3; 7 nucleotides align to TRBD1. This CDR3 spans 13 amino acids. Trimming at V came to 6 bases and at J to 3 bases, leaving 3 bases not matched to a gene. From germline, CDR1 is SGHAT and CDR2 FQNNGV. The CDR3: CASRRTGTDTQYF. DNA of the CDR3: TGTGCCAGCAGAAGGACAGGAACAGATACGCAGTATTTT.

The chain employs TRBV6-6 and TRBJ1-2; D gene uncertain. V gave up 6 bases and J gave up 3 bases, with 17 bases separating them. Germline-derived CDR1 and CDR2 are MNHNY and SVGAGI (reference sequence). The CDR3 covers 15 residues. CDR3 nucleotides: TGTGCCAGCAGCCTTGGACCTCCCGGGGACTATGGCTACACCTTC. Translation gives CASSLGPPGDYGYTF.

The chain joins TRBV5-4 to TRBJ2-5; D is possibly TRBD2 (5 bases). The germline CDR1 and CDR2 sequences are SGHNT and YYREEE (reference sequence). V lost 4 bases to trimming and J lost 4 bases, with 11 bases between them. CDR3 size: 13 residues. The CDR3 protein is CASSPGGGETQYF. As DNA, the CDR3 is TGTGCCAGCAGCCCAGGTGGAGGAGAGACCCAGTACTTC.

V is TRBV27 and J is TRBJ1-2; no clear D. CDR1 and CDR2 from the germline V gene are MNHEY and SMNVEV (reference sequence). The V end was cut by 0 bases, the J end by 1 base, with 9 bases between. This CDR3 comprises 15 residues. CDR3 amino acids: CASSLSRRFNYGYTF. DNA for the CDR3: TGTGCCAGCAGTTTATCGAGAAGATTTAACTATGGCTACACCTTC.

The J gene is TRBJ1-4, the V gene TRBV19, with D unclear. There are 16 residues in the CDR3. CDR1 is LNHDA and CDR2 is SQIVND in the germline V gene (reference sequence). V was clipped by 3 bases and J by 8 bases, with 19 bases between them. The CDR3 here is CASSIGSRQQREKLFF. The CDR3 nucleotides are TGTGCCAGTAGTATCGGGTCCCGCCAGCAGCGGGAAAAACTGTTTTTT.

CDR3: CASSLVGGGSYEQYF. The CDR3 region has the DNA TGCGCCAGCAGCTTGGTGGGCGGGGGGTCCTACGAGCAGTACTTC. This chain connects TRBV5-1 to TRBJ2-7; 8 bases fit TRBD2. The CDR3 is 15 amino acids. The V and J ends lost 0 bases and 1 base, in that order; junction bases with no gene match: 3. Germline V gene lookup returns CDR1 SGHRS and CDR2 YFSETQ.

This clone came up once. The CDR3 DNA is TGTGCCAGCAGCTTAGGGGGGGGCTCTGGAAACACCATATATTTT. Its translation: CASSLGGGSGNTIYF. This rearrangement joins TRBV7-2 to TRBJ1-3; maybe TRBD1 (5 bases). Germline assignment: CDR1 SGHTA and CDR2 FQGNSA. The CDR3 is made up of 15 amino acids. V gave up 1 base and J gave up 0 bases, with 7 bases separating them.